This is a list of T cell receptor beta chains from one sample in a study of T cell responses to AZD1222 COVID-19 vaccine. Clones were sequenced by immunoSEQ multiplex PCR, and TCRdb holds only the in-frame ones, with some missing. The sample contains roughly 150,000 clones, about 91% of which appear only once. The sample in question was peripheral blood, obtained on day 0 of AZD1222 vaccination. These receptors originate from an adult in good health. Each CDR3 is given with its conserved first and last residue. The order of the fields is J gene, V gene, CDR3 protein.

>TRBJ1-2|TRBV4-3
CASSQDRDPANYGYTF
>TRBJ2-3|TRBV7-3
CASSSEGRNGDTQYF
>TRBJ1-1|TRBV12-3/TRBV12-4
CASSFSGGTEAFF
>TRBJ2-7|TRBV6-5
CASSTLSGSSYEQYF
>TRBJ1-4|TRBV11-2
CASSLGSLGGKLFF
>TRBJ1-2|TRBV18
CASSPAGNYGYTF
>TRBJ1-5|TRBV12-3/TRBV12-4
CASSLGINQPQHF
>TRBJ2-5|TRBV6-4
CASSDSTSGHQETQYF
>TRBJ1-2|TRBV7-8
CASSRTDGFYGYTF
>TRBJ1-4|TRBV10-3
CAISESHPGQINEKLFF
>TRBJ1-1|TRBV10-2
CASSESVGTEAFF
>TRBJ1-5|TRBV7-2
CASSLQQGADQPQHF
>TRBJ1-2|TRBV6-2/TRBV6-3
CASSAGSPGYTF
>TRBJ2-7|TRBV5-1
CASSLNSPSGTYEQYF
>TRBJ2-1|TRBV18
CASSPGTGVNEQFF
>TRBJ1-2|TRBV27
CASSSGRADGYTF
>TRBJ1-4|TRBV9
CASSGGQGYEKLFF
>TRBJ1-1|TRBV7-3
CASSFAGQAEAFF
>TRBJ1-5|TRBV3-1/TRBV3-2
CASSGTGCDQPQHF
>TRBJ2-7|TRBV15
CATSRVGLGQGYSYEQYF
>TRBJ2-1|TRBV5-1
CASSLAGSASGDYNEQFF
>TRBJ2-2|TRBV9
CASSPGNTGELFF
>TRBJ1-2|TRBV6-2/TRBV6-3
CASSSTGTNGYTF
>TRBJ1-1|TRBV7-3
CASSLWEGTEAFF
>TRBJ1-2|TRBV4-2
CASSQEDSTLPQIYGYTF
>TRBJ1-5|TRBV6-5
CASSRTGNQPQHF
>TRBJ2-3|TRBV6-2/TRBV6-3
CASRPPGVGATTDTQYF
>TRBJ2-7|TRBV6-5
CASSLTSGSHEQYF
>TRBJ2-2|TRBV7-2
CASSLGRLAGVTGELFF
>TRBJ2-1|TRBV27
CASSPRTSGRDNEQFF
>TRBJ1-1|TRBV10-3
CAISRQVNTEAFF
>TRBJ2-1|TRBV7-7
CASSLGLAGMDEQFF
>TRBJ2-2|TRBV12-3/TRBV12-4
CASRLNTGELFF
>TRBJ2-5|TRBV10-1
CASSESNAGGETQYF
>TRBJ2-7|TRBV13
CASSLTPGLALPSEQYF
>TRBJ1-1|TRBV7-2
CASLGVKYDTEAFF